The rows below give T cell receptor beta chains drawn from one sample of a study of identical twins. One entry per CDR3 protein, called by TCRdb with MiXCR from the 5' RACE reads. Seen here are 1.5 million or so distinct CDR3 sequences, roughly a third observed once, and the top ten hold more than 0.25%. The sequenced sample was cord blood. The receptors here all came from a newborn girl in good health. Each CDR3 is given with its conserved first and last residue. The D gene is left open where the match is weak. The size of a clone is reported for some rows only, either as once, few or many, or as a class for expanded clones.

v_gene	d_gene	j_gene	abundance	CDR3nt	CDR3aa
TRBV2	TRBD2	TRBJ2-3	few	TGTGCCAGCAGACATATTCCGGGACTAGCGGGGGGGCGCACAGATACGCAGTATTTT	CASRHIPGLAGGRTDTQYF
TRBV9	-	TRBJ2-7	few	TGTGCCAGCAGCGTAGCTCAAGGGGGATACGAGCAGTACTTC	CASSVAQGGYEQYF
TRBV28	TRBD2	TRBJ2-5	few	TGTGCCAGCAGTTTATGGGGCCGGGAGGTCTACAATGAGCAGTACTTC	CASSLWGREVYNEQYF
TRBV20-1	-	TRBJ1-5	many	TGCAGTGCTAGAGGGGGCAATCAGCCCCAGCATTTT	CSARGGNQPQHF
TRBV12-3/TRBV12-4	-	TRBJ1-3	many	TGTGCCAGCAGCCCGGGAAACACCATATATTTT	CASSPGNTIYF
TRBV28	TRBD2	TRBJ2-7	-	TGTGCCAGCAGTCCCGGGAAGCGGGGGGGAAACGAGCAGTACTTC	CASSPGKRGGNEQYF
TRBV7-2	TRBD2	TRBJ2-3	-	TGTGCCAGCAGCTTCAGCGGGGGTTTTGGAGGTACGCAGTATTTT	CASSFSGGFGGTQYF
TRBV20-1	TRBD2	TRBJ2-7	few	TGCAGTGCTAGTAGCCTAGCGGCGTCGGGCGAGCAGTACTTC	CSASSLAASGEQYF
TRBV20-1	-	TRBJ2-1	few	TGCAGTGCTAGAGCCCGGGATGAGCAGTTCTTC	CSARARDEQFF
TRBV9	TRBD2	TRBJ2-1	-	TGTGCCAGCAAAGGGTCTTCAGCGGGAGGGGATGAGCAGTTCTTC	CASKGSSAGGDEQFF
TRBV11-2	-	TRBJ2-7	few	TGTGCCAGCAGTTTTGGGCAGAGGGTCCTCTACGAGCAGTACTTC	CASSFGQRVLYEQYF
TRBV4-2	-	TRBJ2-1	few	TGTGCCAGCAGCCATCAGGCCGAAAATGAGCAGTTCTTC	CASSHQAENEQFF
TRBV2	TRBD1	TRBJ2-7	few	TGTGCCAGCAGGGTTCCGGGACAGGGATATGACGAGCAGTACTTC	CASRVPGQGYDEQYF
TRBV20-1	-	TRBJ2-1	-	TGCAGTGCTAGCCATAGAGGCAATGAGCAGTTCTTC	CSASHRGNEQFF
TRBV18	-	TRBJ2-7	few	TGTGCCAGCTCACCCTCCCAGGGATGGTATGGCGAGCAGTACTTC	CASSPSQGWYGEQYF
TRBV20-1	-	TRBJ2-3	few	TGCAGTGCTAGAGATCTGTCGTATAACACAGATACGCAGTATTTT	CSARDLSYNTDTQYF
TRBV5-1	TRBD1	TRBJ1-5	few	TGCGCCAGCAGCGTACAGGGGGATAGCAATCAGCCCCAGCATTTT	CASSVQGDSNQPQHF
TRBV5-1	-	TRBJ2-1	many	TGCGCCAGCAGCCCGGGACAAAGTCGGGGCTCCTACAATGAGCAGTTCTTC	CASSPGQSRGSYNEQFF
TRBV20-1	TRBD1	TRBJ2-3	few	TGCAGTGCTAGACGCCCCAGGGGGCGGGCCAGCACAGATACGCAGTATTTT	CSARRPRGRASTDTQYF
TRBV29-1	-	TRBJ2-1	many	TGCAGCGTTGAAGAATCAGGGGTTGGGCTTCGGAATGAGCAGTTCTTC	CSVEESGVGLRNEQFF
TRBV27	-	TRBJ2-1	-	TGTGCCAGCAGTTTAAAGGGTAGGGGCTCGGACAATGAGCAGTTCTTC	CASSLKGRGSDNEQFF
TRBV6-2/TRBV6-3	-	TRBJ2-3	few	TGTGCCAGCAGTTACTCCCGATCGAGAACAGATACGCAGTATTTT	CASSYSRSRTDTQYF
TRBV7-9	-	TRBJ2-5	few	TGTGCCAGCAGCTTTTCTCCTTTGGCAGGGTCAGAGACCCAGTACTTC	CASSFSPLAGSETQYF
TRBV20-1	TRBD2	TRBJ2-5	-	TGCAGTGCTAGTGGGGCGGGGGGGTACCAAGGGACCCAGTACTTC	CSASGAGGYQGTQYF
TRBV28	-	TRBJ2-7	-	TGTGCCAGCGTCAGGTCGCAGGGTATTGGAGCACCGTACTTC	CASVRSQGIGAPYF
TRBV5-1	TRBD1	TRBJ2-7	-	TGCGCCAGCCAAACCGACAGGGGGCTAGACGAGCAGTACTTC	CASQTDRGLDEQYF
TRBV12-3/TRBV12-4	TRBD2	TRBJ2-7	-	TGTGCCAGCAGCCCAAAGCCGGGAGGCACATACAATGAGCAGTACTTC	CASSPKPGGTYNEQYF
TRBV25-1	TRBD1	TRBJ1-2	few	TGTGCCAGCAGTGAACCCCGACAGGGTGGTAACTATGGCTACACCTTC	CASSEPRQGGNYGYTF
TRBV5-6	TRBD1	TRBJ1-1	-	TGTGCCAGCAGCTTTTTACGGGACAGAAGGAACACTGAAGCTTTCTTT	CASSFLRDRRNTEAFF
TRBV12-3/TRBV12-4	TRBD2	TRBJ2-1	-	TGTGCCAGCAGTGTAGTGGGACTAGGGGACAATGAGCAGTTCTTC	CASSVVGLGDNEQFF
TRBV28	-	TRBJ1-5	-	TGTGCCAGCAGCCTGGGGCAGGGAGGTAGTCAGCCCCAGCATTTT	CASSLGQGGSQPQHF
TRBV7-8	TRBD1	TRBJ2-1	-	TGTGCCAGCAGGGACGGACAGGAGTCCTCCTACAATGAGCAGTTCTTC	CASRDGQESSYNEQFF
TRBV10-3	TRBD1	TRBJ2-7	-	TGTGCCATCAGTGATGGACAGGGGATGGGCAATGAGCAGTACTTC	CAISDGQGMGNEQYF
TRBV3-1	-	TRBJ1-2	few	TGTGCCAGCAGCCAGTCCAGGGGCTATGGCTACACCTTC	CASSQSRGYGYTF
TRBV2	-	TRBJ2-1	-	TGTGCCAGGACCCCGGACAGCTCCTACAATGAGCAGTTCTTC	CARTPDSSYNEQFF
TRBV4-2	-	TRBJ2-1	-	TGTGCCAGCAGCCAACTCGAATACAATGAGCAGTTCTTC	CASSQLEYNEQFF
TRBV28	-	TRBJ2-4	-	TGTGCCAGCAGTCCTACCGGCGTCCCTGTGGAGCAGTACTTC	CASSPTGVPVEQYF
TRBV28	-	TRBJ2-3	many	TGTGCCAGCAGTTTCCCGGGACAAAGCCCAGATACGCAGTATTTT	CASSFPGQSPDTQYF
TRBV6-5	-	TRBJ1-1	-	TGTGCCAGCAGGCCCACTTCGACGGGTGAAGCTTTCTTT	CASRPTSTGEAFF
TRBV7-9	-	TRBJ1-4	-	TGTGCCAGCAGCCCCAAGGGGGACCTTAATGAAAAACTGTTTTTT	CASSPKGDLNEKLFF
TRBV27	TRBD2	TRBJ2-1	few	TGTGCCAGCAGTGTAAGACTAGCACAGAGCTCCTACAATGAGCAGTTCTTC	CASSVRLAQSSYNEQFF
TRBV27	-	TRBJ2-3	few	TGTGCCAGTTCAAGGGGGGGACTCCCCACAGATACGCAGTATTTT	CASSRGGLPTDTQYF
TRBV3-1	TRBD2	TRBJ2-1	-	TGTGCCAGCAGCCCCCTGGCGGGGGGCTGGAATGAGCAGTTCTTC	CASSPLAGGWNEQFF
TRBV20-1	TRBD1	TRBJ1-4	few	TGCAGTGCTAGGGGTCCCTGGACGACAGGGGGAAGCGAAAAACTGTTTTTT	CSARGPWTTGGSEKLFF
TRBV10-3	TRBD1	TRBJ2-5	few	TGTGCCATCAGTCGGGACAGAGAAGAGACCCAGTACTTC	CAISRDREETQYF